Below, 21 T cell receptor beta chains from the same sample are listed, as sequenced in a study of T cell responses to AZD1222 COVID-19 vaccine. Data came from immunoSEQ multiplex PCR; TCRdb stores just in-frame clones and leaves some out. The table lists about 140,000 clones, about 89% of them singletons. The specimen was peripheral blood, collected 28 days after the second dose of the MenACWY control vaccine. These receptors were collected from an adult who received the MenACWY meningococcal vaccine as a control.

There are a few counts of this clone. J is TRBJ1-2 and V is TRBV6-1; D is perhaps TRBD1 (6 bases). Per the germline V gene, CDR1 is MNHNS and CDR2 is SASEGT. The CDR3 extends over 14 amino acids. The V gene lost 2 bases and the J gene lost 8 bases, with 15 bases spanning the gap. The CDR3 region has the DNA TGTGCCAGCAGTGAACCAGGGGAGGGTTGGGGCTACACCTTC. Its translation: CASSEPGEGWGYTF.

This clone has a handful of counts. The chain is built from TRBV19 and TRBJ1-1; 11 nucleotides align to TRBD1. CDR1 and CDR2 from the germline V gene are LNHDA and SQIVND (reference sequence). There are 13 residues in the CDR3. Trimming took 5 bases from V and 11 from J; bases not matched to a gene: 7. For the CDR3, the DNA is TGTGCCAGTAGTGGCCGGGACAGGGGGTTCGCTTTCTTT. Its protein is CASSGRDRGFAFF.

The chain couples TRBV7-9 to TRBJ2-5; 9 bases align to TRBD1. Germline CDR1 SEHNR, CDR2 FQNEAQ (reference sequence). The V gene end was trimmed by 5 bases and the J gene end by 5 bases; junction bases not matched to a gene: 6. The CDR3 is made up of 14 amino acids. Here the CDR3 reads CASSATGGGETQYF. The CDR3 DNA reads TGTGCCAGCAGCGCAACAGGGGGCGGCGAGACCCAGTACTTC. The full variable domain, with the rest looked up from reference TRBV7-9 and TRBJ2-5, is DTGVSQNPRHKITKRGQNVTFRCDPISEHNRLYWYRQTLGQGPEFLTYFQNEAQLEKSRLLSDRFSAERPKGSFSTLEIQRTEQGDSAMYLCASSATGGGETQYFGPGTRLLVL.

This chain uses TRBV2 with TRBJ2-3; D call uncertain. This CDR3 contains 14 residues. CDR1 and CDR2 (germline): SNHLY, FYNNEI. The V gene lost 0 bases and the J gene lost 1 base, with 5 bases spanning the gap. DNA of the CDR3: TGTGCCAGCAGTGAAGCGCTTCGCACAGATACGCAGTATTTT. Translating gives CASSEALRTDTQYF.

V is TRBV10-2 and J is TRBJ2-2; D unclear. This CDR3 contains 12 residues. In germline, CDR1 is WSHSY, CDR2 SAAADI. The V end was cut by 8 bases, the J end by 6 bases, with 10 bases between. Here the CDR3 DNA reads TGCGCCAGCGCGAGGAATCCCGGGGAGCTGTTTTTT. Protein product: CASARNPGELFF.

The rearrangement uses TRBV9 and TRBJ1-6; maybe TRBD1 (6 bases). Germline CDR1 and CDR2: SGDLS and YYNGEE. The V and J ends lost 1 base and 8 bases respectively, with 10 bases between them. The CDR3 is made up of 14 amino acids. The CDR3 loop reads CASSVSRGDSPLHF. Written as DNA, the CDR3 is TGTGCCAGCAGCGTAAGCAGGGGAGATTCACCCCTCCACTTT. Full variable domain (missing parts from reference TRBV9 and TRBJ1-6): DSGVTQTPKHLITATGQRVTLRCSPRSGDLSVYWYQQSLDQGLQFLIQYYNGEERAKGNILERFSAQQFPDLHSELNLSSLELGDSALYFCASSVSRGDSPLHFGNGTRLTVT.

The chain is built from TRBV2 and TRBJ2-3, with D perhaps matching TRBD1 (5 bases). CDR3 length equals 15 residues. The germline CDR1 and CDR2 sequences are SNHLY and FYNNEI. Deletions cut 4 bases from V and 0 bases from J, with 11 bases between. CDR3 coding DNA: TGTGCCAGCAGTGTCCAGGGCACTAGCACAGATACGCAGTATTTT. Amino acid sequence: CASSVQGTSTDTQYF. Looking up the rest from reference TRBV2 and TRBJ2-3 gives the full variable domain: EPEVTQTPSHQVTQMGQEVILRCVPISNHLYFYWYRQILGQKVEFLVSFYNNEISEKSEIFDDQFSVERPDGSNFTLKIRSTKLEDSAMYFCASSVQGTSTDTQYFGPGTRLTVL.

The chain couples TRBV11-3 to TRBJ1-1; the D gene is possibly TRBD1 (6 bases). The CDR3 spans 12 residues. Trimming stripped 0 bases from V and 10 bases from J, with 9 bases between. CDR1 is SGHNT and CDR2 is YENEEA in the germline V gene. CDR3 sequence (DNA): TGTGCCAGCAGCTTAGATGGAGGGGGAGCTTTCTTT. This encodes CASSLDGGGAFF.

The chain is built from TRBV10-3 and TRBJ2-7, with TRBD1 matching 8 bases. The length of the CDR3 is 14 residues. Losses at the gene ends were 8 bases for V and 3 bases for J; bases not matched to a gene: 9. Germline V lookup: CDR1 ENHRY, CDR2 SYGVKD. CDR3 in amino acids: CAIGQTDRGYEQYF. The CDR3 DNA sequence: TGTGCCATCGGACAAACCGACAGGGGCTACGAGCAGTACTTC.

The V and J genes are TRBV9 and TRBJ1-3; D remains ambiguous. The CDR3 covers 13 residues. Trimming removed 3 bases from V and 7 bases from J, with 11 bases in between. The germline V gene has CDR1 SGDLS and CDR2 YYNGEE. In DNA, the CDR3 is TGTGCCAGCAGCGCGTCCGAGTGGAACACCATATATTTT. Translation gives CASSASEWNTIYF.

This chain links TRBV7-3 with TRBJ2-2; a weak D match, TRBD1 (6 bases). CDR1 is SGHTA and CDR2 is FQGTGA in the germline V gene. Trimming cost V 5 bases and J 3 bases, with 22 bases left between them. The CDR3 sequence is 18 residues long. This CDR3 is CASSPGPGARGYTGELFF. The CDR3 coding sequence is TGTGCCAGCAGCCCGGGACCAGGGGCGCGAGGGTACACCGGGGAGCTGTTTTTT.

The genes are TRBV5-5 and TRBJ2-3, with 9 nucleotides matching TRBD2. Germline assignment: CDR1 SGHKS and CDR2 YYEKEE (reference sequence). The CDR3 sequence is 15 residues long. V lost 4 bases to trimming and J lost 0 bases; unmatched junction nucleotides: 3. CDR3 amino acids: CASSGSGGSTDTQYF. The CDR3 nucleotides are TGTGCCAGCAGCGGAAGCGGGGGGAGCACAGATACGCAGTATTTT.

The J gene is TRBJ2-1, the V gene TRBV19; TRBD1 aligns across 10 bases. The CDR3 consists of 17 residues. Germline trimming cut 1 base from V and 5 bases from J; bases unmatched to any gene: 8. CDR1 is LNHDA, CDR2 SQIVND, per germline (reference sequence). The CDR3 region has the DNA TGTGCCAGTAGTATAGTACCCAGACAGGGGGCTGACAATGAGCAGTTCTTC. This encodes CASSIVPRQGADNEQFF.

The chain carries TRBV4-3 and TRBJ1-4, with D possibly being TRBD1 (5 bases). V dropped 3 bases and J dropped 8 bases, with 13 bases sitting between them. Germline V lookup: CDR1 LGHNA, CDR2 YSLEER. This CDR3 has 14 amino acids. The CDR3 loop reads CASSHSGGGEKLFF. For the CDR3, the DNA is TGCGCCAGCAGCCACTCTGGGGGAGGAGAAAAACTGTTTTTT.

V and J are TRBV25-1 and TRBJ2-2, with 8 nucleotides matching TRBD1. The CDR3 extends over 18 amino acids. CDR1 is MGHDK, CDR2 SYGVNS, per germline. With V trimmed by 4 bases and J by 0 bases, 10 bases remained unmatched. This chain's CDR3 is CASSVTGGPLANTGELFF. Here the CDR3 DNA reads TGTGCCAGCAGTGTAACAGGGGGGCCACTCGCGAACACCGGGGAGCTGTTTTTT.

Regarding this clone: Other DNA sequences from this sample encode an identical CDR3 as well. CDR3 residues: CASSQSGSTDTQYF. The CDR3 DNA reads as TGCGCCAGCAGCCAAAGCGGGAGCACAGATACGCAGTATTTT. The genes are TRBV4-3 and TRBJ2-3, with D perhaps matching TRBD2 (6 bases). Per germline, CDR1 LGHNA and CDR2 YSLEER. This CDR3 comprises 14 residues. The V end lost 2 bases, the J end lost 0 bases, and 6 bases lay between the germline ends.

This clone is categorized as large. The DNA for the CDR3 is TGTGCCAGCAGCTTAGATGGGGCAGGGGCTGGCTACACCTTC. It translates to CASSLDGAGAGYTF. The V call is TRBV7-8, the J call TRBJ1-2; D perhaps matches TRBD1 (6 bases). This CDR3 has 14 amino acids. The V end lost 1 base, the J end lost 7 bases, and 13 bases lay between the germline ends. Germline CDR1 is SGHVS and CDR2 is FQNEAQ.

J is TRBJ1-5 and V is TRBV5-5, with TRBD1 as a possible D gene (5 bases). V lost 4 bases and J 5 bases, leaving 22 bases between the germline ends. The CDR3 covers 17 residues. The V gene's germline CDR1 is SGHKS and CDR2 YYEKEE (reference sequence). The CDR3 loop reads CASSRDGRLRDDQPQHF. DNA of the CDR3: TGTGCCAGCAGCCGGGACGGCCGGTTACGGGACGATCAGCCCCAGCATTTT.

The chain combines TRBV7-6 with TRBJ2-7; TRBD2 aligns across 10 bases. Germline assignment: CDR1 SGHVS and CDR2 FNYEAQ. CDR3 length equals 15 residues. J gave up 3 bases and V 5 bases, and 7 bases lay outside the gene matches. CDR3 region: CASSATGTSDYEQYF. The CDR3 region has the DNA TGTGCCAGCAGCGCAACCGGGACTAGCGACTACGAGCAGTACTTC.

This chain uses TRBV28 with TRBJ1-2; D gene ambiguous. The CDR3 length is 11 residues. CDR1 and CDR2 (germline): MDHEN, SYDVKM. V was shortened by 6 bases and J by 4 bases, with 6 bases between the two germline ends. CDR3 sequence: CASSPSYGYTF. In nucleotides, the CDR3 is TGTGCCAGCAGCCCCTCCTATGGCTACACCTTC.

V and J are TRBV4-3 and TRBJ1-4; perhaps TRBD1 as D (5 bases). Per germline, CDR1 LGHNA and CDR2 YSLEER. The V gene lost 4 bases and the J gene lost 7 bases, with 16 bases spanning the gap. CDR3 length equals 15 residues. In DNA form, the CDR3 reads TGCGCCAGCAGCCCAAGAGGGGAGTCTAGTGAAAAACTGTTTTTT. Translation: CASSPRGESSEKLFF.